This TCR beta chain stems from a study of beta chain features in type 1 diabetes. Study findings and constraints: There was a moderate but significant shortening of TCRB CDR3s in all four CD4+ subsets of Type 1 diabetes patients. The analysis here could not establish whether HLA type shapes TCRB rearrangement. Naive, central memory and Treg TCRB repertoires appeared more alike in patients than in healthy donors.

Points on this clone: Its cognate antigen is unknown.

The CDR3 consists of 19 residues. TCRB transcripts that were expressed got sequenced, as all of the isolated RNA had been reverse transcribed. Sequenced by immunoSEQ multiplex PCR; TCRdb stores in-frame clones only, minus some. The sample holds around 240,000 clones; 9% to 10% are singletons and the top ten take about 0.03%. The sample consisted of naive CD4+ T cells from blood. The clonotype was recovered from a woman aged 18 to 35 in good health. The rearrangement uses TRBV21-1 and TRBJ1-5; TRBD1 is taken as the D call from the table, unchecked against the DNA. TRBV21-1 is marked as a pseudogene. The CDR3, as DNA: TGTGCCAGCAGCCCAAACGGGGGACAGGGGGCGTGGGGCAATCAGCCCCAGCATTTT. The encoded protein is CASSPNGGQGAWGNQPQHF.